The 31 T cell receptor beta chains in this list originate from one sample, sequenced in a study of blood T cell repertoires in COVID-19. Libraries were prepared by immunoSEQ multiplex PCR; TCRdb keeps only in-frame clonotypes and omits some of them. The sample has 200,000 to 250,000 clones, about 90% seen once. Sequenced input: peripheral blood. The receptors come from a man aged 35 to 55 with active or convalescent COVID-19.

The chain links TRBV6-5 to TRBJ2-7, with TRBD2 identical over 9 bases. This CDR3 is built from 16 residues. The J segment lost 3 bases and the V segment lost 4 bases, leaving 10 bases of the junction unmatched. CDR1 is MNHEY and CDR2 is SVGAGI in the germline V gene. As DNA, the CDR3 is TGTGCCAGCAGTTTTCAATTAGGTAGCGGGGGCTACGAGCAGTACTTC. It is translated as CASSFQLGSGGYEQYF.

This chain connects TRBV18 to TRBJ2-1, with 12 nucleotides matching TRBD2. The CDR3 totals 16 residues. With V trimmed by 6 bases and J by 13 bases, 16 bases remained unmatched. CDR1 KGHSH and CDR2 LQKENI come from the germline V gene. This CDR3 is CASSPDWTSGNIAQFF. The CDR3 region has the DNA TGTGCCAGCTCGCCCGACTGGACTAGCGGGAATATCGCTCAGTTCTTC.

This clone was found once. V usage is TRBV27 and J usage is TRBJ1-2, with a weak D call TRBD1 (6 bases). The V end lost 1 base, the J end lost 5 bases, and 14 bases lay between the germline ends. The germline V gene encodes CDR1 MNHEY and CDR2 SMNVEV (reference sequence). The length of the CDR3 is 15 residues. CDR3 in amino acids: CASSLWSGGVYGYTF. Written as DNA, the CDR3 is TGTGCCAGCAGTTTATGGTCGGGGGGCGTGTATGGCTACACCTTC.

The chain recombines TRBV21-1 with TRBJ1-5; the DNA was not used to check the table's D call, TRBD1. TRBV21-1 is reported as a pseudogene. CDR3 length: 17 residues. CDR3 in DNA: TGTGCCAGCAGCTACCACCGGGACAGGGATAGCAATCAGCCCCAGCATTTT. This codes for CASSYHRDRDSNQPQHF.

The chain carries TRBV18 and TRBJ1-1; tentative D call: TRBD1 (5 bases). Looked up from germline, CDR1 is KGHSH and CDR2 is LQKENI. The CDR3 is 13 residues long. The ends were cut back, 4 bases at V and 1 base at J, with 7 bases in the middle. The CDR3 nucleotides are TGTGCCAGCTCACAGGGGTGGAACACTGAAGCTTTCTTT. Its protein is CASSQGWNTEAFF.

This chain connects TRBV19 to TRBJ1-5; weak D call: TRBD1 (5 bases). With 4 bases removed from V and 0 bases from J, the gap between germline ends came to 10 bases. There are 15 residues in the CDR3. From germline, CDR1 is LNHDA and CDR2 SQIVND (reference sequence). Here the CDR3 reads CASSTQAYSNQPQHF. In DNA, the CDR3 is TGTGCCAGTAGTACACAGGCTTATAGCAATCAGCCCCAGCATTTT.

This chain joins TRBV6-5 and TRBJ1-1, with D possibly matching TRBD1 (6 bases). The germline V gene has CDR1 MNHEY and CDR2 SVGAGI. V was clipped by 7 bases and J by 1 base, with 16 bases between them. This CDR3 contains 15 residues. CDR3 in DNA: TGTGCCAGCATTCCCACGGGGGGCCGGAACACTGAAGCTTTCTTT. It specifies CASIPTGGRNTEAFF.

The rearrangement uses TRBV9 and TRBJ1-2; tentative D call: TRBD1 (6 bases). Germline V CDR1 and CDR2: SGDLS, YYNGEE. Trimming shortened V by 4 bases and J by 0 bases, and 10 bases separated the two germline ends. The CDR3 covers 14 residues. The CDR3 loop is CASSLRTANYGYTF. CDR3 in DNA: TGTGCCAGCAGCCTGCGGACAGCTAACTATGGCTACACCTTC.

The chain links TRBV19 to TRBJ1-2, with D hard to call. Between the trimmed V and J ends, which lost 6 bases and 0 bases, there was a span of 11 bases. This CDR3 comprises 14 residues. Per the germline V gene, CDR1 is LNHDA and CDR2 is SQIVND (reference sequence). CDR3 bases: TGTGCCAGTAGGGTAGTGGGCTCTAACTATGGCTACACCTTC. It yields the protein CASRVVGSNYGYTF.

The J gene is TRBJ1-5, the V gene TRBV6-1; a possible D gene is TRBD1 (5 bases). This CDR3 has 17 residues. The V end lost 2 bases, the J end lost 4 bases, and 18 bases lay between the germline ends. Germline assignment: CDR1 MNHNS and CDR2 SASEGT. The CDR3 DNA follows: TGTGCCAGCAGTGAATGGGGGGACCCCTTTCGGAATCAGCCCCAGCATTTT. Translated: CASSEWGDPFRNQPQHF.

The chain uses TRBV28 and TRBJ2-7, with no clear D. Deletions cut 3 bases from V and 3 bases from J, with 6 bases between. Germline lookup yields CDR1 MDHEN and CDR2 SYDVKM. The CDR3 is 12 amino acids. This CDR3 reads CASSFHSYEQYF. The CDR3 DNA sequence: TGTGCCAGCAGTTTCCACAGCTACGAGCAGTACTTC.

This clone was seen just once. V is TRBV6-5 and J is TRBJ2-1; a weak D match, TRBD2 (7 bases). The CDR3 spans 13 residues. Trimming removed 8 bases at V and 6 bases at J, with 14 bases between. Germline CDR1 and CDR2: MNHEY and SVGAGI. CDR3 in DNA: TGTGCCAGCGGGGGGGCGGTTCGCAATGAGCAGTTCTTC. This sequence encodes CASGGAVRNEQFF.

The CDR3 loop is CASSYGQTYEQYF. The CDR3 nucleotides are TGCGCCAGCAGTTATGGACAGACCTACGAGCAGTACTTC. The V and J genes are TRBV5-1 and TRBJ2-7; weak D call: TRBD1 (6 bases). CDR1 is SGHRS and CDR2 is YFSETQ in the germline V gene. The CDR3 loop spans 13 amino acids. The V end lost 5 bases, the J end lost 2 bases, and 11 bases lay between the germline ends.

This clone was recorded many times. Distinct nucleotide sequences in the sample also encode this CDR3. J is TRBJ1-6 and V is TRBV3-1 (or the pseudogene TRBV3-2); D not resolved. The CDR3 runs 14 residues. With 4 bases removed from V and 5 bases from J, the gap between germline ends came to 9 bases. Germline loops: CDR1 LGHDT, CDR2 YNNKEL (reference sequence). The CDR3 loop is CASSPGGNNSPLHF. DNA of the CDR3: TGTGCCAGCAGCCCGGGAGGAAATAATTCACCCCTCCACTTT.

The chain carries TRBV25-1 and TRBJ1-2; TRBD1 agrees at 9 bases. The germline V gene encodes CDR1 MGHDK and CDR2 SYGVNS. The CDR3 contains 13 residues. Trimming took 8 bases from V and 8 from J; bases not matched to a gene: 9. The CDR3 reads CASYAGTGIGYTF. Here the CDR3 DNA reads TGTGCCAGCTATGCCGGGACAGGGATAGGCTACACCTTC.

This sequence joins TRBV30 and TRBJ2-2; D perhaps matches TRBD2 (5 bases). Trimming took off 2 bases at V and 6 bases at J, with 10 bases between the two ends. The CDR3 consists of 13 residues. Per the germline V gene, CDR1 is GTSNPN and CDR2 is SVGIG (reference sequence). CDR3 in amino acids: CAWSRGFAGELFF. The DNA for the CDR3 is TGTGCCTGGAGTCGGGGTTTTGCCGGGGAGCTGTTTTTT.

The chain recombines TRBV27 with TRBJ1-2, with D possibly TRBD1 on 5 matching bases. The CDR3 is made up of 17 amino acids. The V and J ends lost 5 bases and 8 bases respectively, with 27 bases between them. Germline V CDR1 and CDR2: MNHEY, SMNVEV (reference sequence). CDR3 DNA: TGTGCCAGCAGTCCCAGGGTTGGAGGGCTCCACCCGGGCGGCTACACCTTC. It translates to CASSPRVGGLHPGGYTF.

The rearrangement joins TRBV5-1 to TRBJ2-5, with D maybe TRBD2 (6 bases). Looked up from germline, CDR1 is SGHRS and CDR2 is YFSETQ. The CDR3 contains 13 residues. The V end was cut by 7 bases, the J end by 5 bases, with 15 bases between. CDR3 sequence: CASSGSGDETQYF. CDR3 coding DNA: TGCGCCAGCTCAGGGTCGGGGGATGAGACCCAGTACTTC.

The chain carries TRBV25-1 and TRBJ1-2; no firm D call. V lost 5 bases and J 4 bases, leaving 8 bases between the germline ends. This CDR3 is built from 12 residues. Germline values: CDR1 MGHDK, CDR2 SYGVNS. This chain's CDR3 is CASSQLFYGYTF. The CDR3 DNA reads TGTGCCAGCAGTCAGTTGTTCTATGGCTACACCTTC.

This clone was detected only a few times. The rearrangement links TRBV28 to TRBJ2-7, with D possibly TRBD1 on 6 matching bases. CDR1 MDHEN and CDR2 SYDVKM come from the germline V gene. The CDR3 loop spans 13 amino acids. With 8 bases removed from V and 3 bases from J, the gap between germline ends came to 14 bases. The CDR3 DNA sequence: TGTGCCAGCTGCGGTGGGACAAACTACGAGCAGTACTTC. Protein sequence: CASCGGTNYEQYF.

The rearrangement links TRBV28 to TRBJ1-2; D is ambiguous. The length of the CDR3 is 13 residues. Per the germline V gene, CDR1 is MDHEN and CDR2 is SYDVKM. V was trimmed by 6 bases and J by 5 bases, leaving 13 bases between them. CDR3 nucleotides: TGTGCCAGCAGCCGCAGGAATTATTATGGCTACACCTTC. This translates into CASSRRNYYGYTF.

This chain uses TRBV15 with TRBJ2-3, with a weak D call TRBD2 (6 bases). Germline V gives CDR1 LNHNV, CDR2 YYDKDF (reference sequence). V lost 6 bases and J lost 1, with 17 bases in between. The CDR3 is made up of 16 amino acids. CDR3 bases: TGTGCCACCAGACCCCTCGGGGGTTTCGGCACAGATACGCAGTATTTT. It yields the protein CATRPLGGFGTDTQYF.

The V gene is TRBV12-3 or TRBV12-4, the J gene TRBJ2-5, with D maybe TRBD2 (5 bases). The CDR3 sequence is 13 residues long. Trimming removed 6 bases at V and 4 bases at J, with 12 bases between. CDR3 sequence: CASSRAAPETQYF. CDR3 DNA: TGTGCCAGCAGCCGAGCGGCCCCAGAGACCCAGTACTTC.

There are a few counts of this clone. J is TRBJ1-4 and V is TRBV5-1; the D gene is possibly TRBD1 (5 bases). CDR1 SGHRS and CDR2 YFSETQ come from the germline V gene. Trimming left V 0 bases short and J 8 bases short, with 17 bases between. The CDR3 is 16 amino acids. CDR3 bases: TGCGCCAGCAGCTTGGGATACTCGGGGGAAGGAGAAAAACTGTTTTTT. This codes for CASSLGYSGEGEKLFF.

This clone appeared once. The chain has TRBV11-1 and TRBJ1-1; D possibly corresponds to TRBD1 (5 bases). Germline V gene data show CDR1 as SGHAT and CDR2 as FQDESV (reference sequence). V lost 3 bases to trimming and J lost 6 bases, with 11 bases between them. The CDR3 runs to 13 residues. The CDR3 spells CASSLVQVPEAFF. CDR3 coding DNA: TGTGCCAGCAGCTTGGTACAGGTCCCTGAAGCTTTCTTT. Filled out from reference TRBV11-1 and TRBJ1-1, the complete variable domain reads EAEVAQSPRYKITEKSQAVAFWCDPISGHATLYWYRQILGQGPELLVQFQDESVVDDSQLPKDRFSAERLKGVDSTLKIQPAELGDSAMYLCASSLVQVPEAFFGQGTRLTVV.

The sample holds a few counts of this clone. Within the sample, other DNA sequences also encode this same CDR3. This chain joins TRBV9 and TRBJ2-3; the D gene is possibly TRBD1 (5 bases). This CDR3 region has 15 residues. The V end lost 0 bases, the J end lost 3 bases, and 11 bases lay between the germline ends. The germline V gene has CDR1 SGDLS and CDR2 YYNGEE. In DNA form, the CDR3 reads TGTGCCAGCAGCGTAGAGCAGGGTCGAACAGATACGCAGTATTTT. It translates to CASSVEQGRTDTQYF.

The chain is built from TRBV7-9 and TRBJ2-5; the D gene is possibly TRBD2 (6 bases). This CDR3 has 15 residues. V was trimmed by 5 bases and J by 1 base, leaving 14 bases between them. Germline V gene data show CDR1 as SEHNR and CDR2 as FQNEAQ (reference sequence). The CDR3 protein is CASSGRGRRQETQYF. CDR3 bases: TGTGCCAGCAGCGGGCGGGGCAGACGCCAAGAGACCCAGTACTTC. The variable domain in full, with the rest retrieved from reference TRBV7-9 and TRBJ2-5, is DTGVSQNPRHKITKRGQNVTFRCDPISEHNRLYWYRQTLGQGPEFLTYFQNEAQLEKSRLLSDRFSAERPKGSFSTLEIQRTEQGDSAMYLCASSGRGRRQETQYFGPGTRLLVL.

The V and J genes are TRBV27 and TRBJ2-7, with 7 positions matching TRBD2. The germline gives CDR1 MNHEY, CDR2 SMNVEV (reference sequence). There are 13 residues in the CDR3. The J segment lost 11 bases and the V segment lost 4 bases, leaving 11 bases of the junction unmatched. The CDR3 DNA is TGTGCCAGCAGTTCCGGCGGGAGTTTGCCGGAGTACTTC. This translates into CASSSGGSLPEYF.

V gene TRBV10-3 combines with J gene TRBJ1-4, with D perhaps TRBD1 (5 bases). The V end lost 3 bases, the J end lost 7 bases, and 15 bases lay between the germline ends. Germline V CDR1 and CDR2: ENHRY, SYGVKD. The CDR3 is 15 residues long. This CDR3 is CAISDTMTAGEKLFF. The DNA of the CDR3 is TGTGCCATCAGTGACACAATGACAGCAGGTGAAAAACTGTTTTTT.

The V and J genes are TRBV2 and TRBJ2-3; D perhaps matches TRBD2 (5 bases). This CDR3 has 16 residues. CDR1 and CDR2 from the germline V gene are SNHLY and FYNNEI. The V gene lost 6 bases and the J gene lost 0 bases, with 16 bases spanning the gap. CDR3 residues: CASSFLARPSTDTQYF. The CDR3 nucleotides are TGTGCCAGCAGCTTTCTAGCCCGGCCTAGCACAGATACGCAGTATTTT. The complete variable domain, with remaining parts taken from reference TRBV2 and TRBJ2-3, reads EPEVTQTPSHQVTQMGQEVILRCVPISNHLYFYWYRQILGQKVEFLVSFYNNEISEKSEIFDDQFSVERPDGSNFTLKIRSTKLEDSAMYFCASSFLARPSTDTQYFGPGTRLTVL.

This clone was seen only a few times. This sequence joins TRBV27 and TRBJ1-5; the D gene is possibly TRBD1 (6 bases). The CDR3 consists of 14 residues. Per the germline V gene, CDR1 is MNHEY and CDR2 is SMNVEV (reference sequence). Trimming took 7 bases from V and 5 from J, leaving 15 bases between them. CDR3 sequence reads: CASTSTGSHQPQHF. For the CDR3, the DNA is TGTGCCAGCACCTCAACAGGGTCCCATCAGCCCCAGCATTTT.